The rows below give T cell receptor beta chains drawn from one sample of a study of blood T cell repertoires in COVID-19. Assay: immunoSEQ multiplex PCR; the TCRdb copy retains only in-frame clones and omits some. The sample has 150,000 to 200,000 clones; approximately 83% are singletons. The sequenced sample consisted of PBMCs or T cells enriched from blood (not recorded which). The receptors stem from a woman aged 55-75 years who had recovered from COVID-19. The CDR3 runs from the conserved cysteine through the conserved F or W. D genes are given only for firm matches. For some rows the clone size is stated as once, few or many, or as a class when expanded; others skip it.

D gene | J gene | clone size | V gene | CDR3 protein | CDR3 DNA
- | TRBJ1-5 | - | TRBV28 | CASSLWRGDYSNQPQHF | TGTGCCAGCAGTTTATGGCGCGGGGACTATAGCAATCAGCCCCAGCATTTT
TRBD1 | TRBJ2-5 | - | TRBV5-1 | CASSLGQGQETQYF | TGCGCCAGCAGCTTGGGACAGGGGCAAGAGACCCAGTACTTC
- | TRBJ2-7 | few | TRBV30 | CALAGSGGQYF | TGTGCCCTGGCGGGTTCTGGCGGGCAGTACTTC
- | TRBJ1-6 | - | TRBV19 | CASSRRPRGYNSPLHF | TGTGCCAGTAGTCGTAGACCCCGGGGCTATAATTCACCCCTCCACTTT
TRBD2 | TRBJ2-1 | - | TRBV2 | CASSLAGEGLNEQFF | TGTGCCAGCAGTCTAGCGGGAGAGGGTCTCAATGAGCAGTTCTTC
TRBD2 | TRBJ2-3 | - | TRBV29-1 | CSVGWGGMGDTQYF | TGCAGCGTTGGCTGGGGAGGGATGGGAGATACGCAGTATTTT
- | TRBJ1-1 | - | TRBV15 | CATSSARRTEAFF | TGTGCCACCAGCAGTGCTAGAAGAACTGAAGCTTTCTTT
TRBD2 | TRBJ2-3 | - | TRBV29-1 | CSALTSGLTDTQYF | TGCAGCGCCTTGACTAGCGGCCTCACAGATACGCAGTATTTT
TRBD1 | TRBJ1-6 | - | TRBV7-9 | CASSPGQGDSPLHF | TGTGCCAGCAGCCCCGGACAGGGGGATTCACCCCTCCACTTT
- | TRBJ1-4 | - | TRBV15 | CATSTQGLPNEKLFF | TGTGCCACCAGCACCCAGGGGCTGCCTAATGAAAAACTGTTTTTT
TRBD2 | TRBJ2-5 | - | TRBV5-1 | CASSLTSAQETQYF | TGCGCCAGCAGCTTGACTAGCGCTCAAGAGACCCAGTACTTC
- | TRBJ1-1 | - | TRBV3-1/TRBV3-2 | CASSHRGGAEAFF | TGTGCCAGCAGCCACCGAGGGGGGGCTGAAGCTTTCTTT
TRBD1 | TRBJ1-5 | - | TRBV2 | CASSRQGNNQPQHF | TGTGCCAGCAGTCGACAGGGGAACAATCAGCCCCAGCATTTT